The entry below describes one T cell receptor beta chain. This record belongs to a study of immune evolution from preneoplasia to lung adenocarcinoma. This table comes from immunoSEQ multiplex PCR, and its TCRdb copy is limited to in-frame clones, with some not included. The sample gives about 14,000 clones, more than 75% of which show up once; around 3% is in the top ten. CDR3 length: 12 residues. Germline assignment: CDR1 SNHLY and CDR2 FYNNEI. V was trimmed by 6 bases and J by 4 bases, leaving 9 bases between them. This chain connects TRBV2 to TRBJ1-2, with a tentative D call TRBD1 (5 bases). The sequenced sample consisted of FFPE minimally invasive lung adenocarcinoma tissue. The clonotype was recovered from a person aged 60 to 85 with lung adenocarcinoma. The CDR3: CASSVGGYGYTF. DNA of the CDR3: TGTGCCAGCAGCGTGGGGGGCTATGGCTACACCTTC.